Listed below are T cell receptor beta chains from one sample, sequenced in a study of T cells in Graves' hyperthyroidism and ophthalmopathy. MiXCR, run by TCRdb on the multiplex PCR reads, gives a single entry per CDR3 protein. The table includes 250,000 to 350,000 distinct CDR3 sequences, approximately 20% detected once. The sequenced material came from blood. The receptors originated from a man aged 30-40 years with Graves' ophthalmopathy. CDR3s include the opening cysteine and the closing phenylalanine or tryptophan. D genes are given only for firm matches. Size is stated for part of the rows, as once, few or many counts, or as a class when the clone is expanded.

j_call v_call d_call clone_size cdr3_aa cdr3_nt
TRBJ2-7 TRBV6-1 TRBD2 - CASSYTAGTIYEQYF TGTGCCAGCAGTTACACCGCCGGGACTATCTACGAGCAGTACTTC
TRBJ2-5 TRBV19 - few CASQRTRQETQYF TGTGCCAGCCAGCGGACCAGACAAGAGACCCAGTACTTC
TRBJ2-1 TRBV12-3/TRBV12-4 TRBD2 many CASSFSPGLGDNEQFF TGTGCCAGCAGTTTTTCACCGGGACTAGGGGACAATGAGCAGTTCTTC
TRBJ1-1 TRBV3-1 - many CASSDTPGDTEAFF TGTGCCAGCAGCGACACCCCCGGGGATACTGAAGCTTTCTTT
TRBJ1-1 TRBV7-3 TRBD1 many CASSKGAIGEAFF TGTGCCAGCAGCAAGGGGGCTATAGGGGAAGCTTTCTTT
TRBJ2-7 TRBV11-2 TRBD2 - CASSLARLAGPYEQYF TGTGCCAGCAGCTTAGCCCGACTAGCGGGTCCCTACGAGCAGTACTTC
TRBJ1-6 TRBV6-1 - - CASSERVPSYNSPLHF TGTGCCAGCAGTGAGAGGGTTCCGTCCTATAATTCACCCCTCCACTTT
TRBJ2-1 TRBV28 TRBD2 - CASRSTSGSYSYNEQFF TGTGCCAGCAGATCTACTAGCGGGAGCTACTCCTACAATGAGCAGTTCTTC
TRBJ2-7 TRBV11-2 - - CASSFGATPYEQYF TGTGCCAGCAGCTTTGGAGCTACCCCCTACGAGCAGTACTTC
TRBJ1-4 TRBV3-1 TRBD1 - CASSLGTGAEKLFF TGTGCCAGCAGCCTCGGGACAGGGGCTGAAAAACTGTTTTTT
TRBJ1-1 TRBV11-3 - few CASSKMGNTEAFF TGTGCCAGCAGCAAAATGGGGAACACTGAAGCTTTCTTT
TRBJ2-3 TRBV9 - - CTSSVDRSTDTQYF TGTACCAGCAGCGTTGACAGGAGCACAGATACGCAGTATTTT